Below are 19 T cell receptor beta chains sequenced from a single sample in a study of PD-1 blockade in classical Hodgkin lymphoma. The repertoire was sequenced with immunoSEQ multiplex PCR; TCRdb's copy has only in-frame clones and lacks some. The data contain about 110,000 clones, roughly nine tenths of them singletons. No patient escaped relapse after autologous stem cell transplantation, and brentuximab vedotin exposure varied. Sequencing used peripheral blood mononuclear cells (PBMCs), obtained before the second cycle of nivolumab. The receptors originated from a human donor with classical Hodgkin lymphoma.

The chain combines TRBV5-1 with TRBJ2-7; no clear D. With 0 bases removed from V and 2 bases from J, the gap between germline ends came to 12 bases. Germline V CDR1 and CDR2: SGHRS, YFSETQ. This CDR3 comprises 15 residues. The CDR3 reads CASSLGSHSPYEQYF. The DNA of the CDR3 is TGCGCCAGCAGCTTGGGCTCCCATAGCCCCTACGAGCAGTACTTC.

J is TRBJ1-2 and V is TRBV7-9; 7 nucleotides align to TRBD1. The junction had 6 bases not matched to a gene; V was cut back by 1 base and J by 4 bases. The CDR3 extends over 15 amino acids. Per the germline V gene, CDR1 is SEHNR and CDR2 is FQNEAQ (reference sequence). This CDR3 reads CASSLGTGPGYGYTF. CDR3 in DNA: TGTGCCAGCAGCTTAGGGACAGGTCCCGGCTATGGCTACACCTTC.

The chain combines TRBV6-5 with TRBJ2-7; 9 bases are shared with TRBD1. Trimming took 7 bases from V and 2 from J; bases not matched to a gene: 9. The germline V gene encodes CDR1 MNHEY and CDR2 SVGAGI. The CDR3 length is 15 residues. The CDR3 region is CASKPAGTGPYEQYF. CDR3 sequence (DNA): TGTGCCAGCAAACCCGCCGGGACAGGGCCCTACGAGCAGTACTTC.

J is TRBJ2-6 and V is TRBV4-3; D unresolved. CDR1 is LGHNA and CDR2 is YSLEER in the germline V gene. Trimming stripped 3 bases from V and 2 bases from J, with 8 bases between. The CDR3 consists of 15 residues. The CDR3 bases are TGCGCCAGCAGCCATGATCGGGCTGGGGCCAACGTCCTGACTTTC. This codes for CASSHDRAGANVLTF.

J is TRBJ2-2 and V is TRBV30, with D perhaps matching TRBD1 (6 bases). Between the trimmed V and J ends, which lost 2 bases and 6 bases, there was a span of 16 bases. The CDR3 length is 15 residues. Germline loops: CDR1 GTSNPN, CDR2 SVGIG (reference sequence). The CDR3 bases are TGTGCCTGGAGTATCGGGACAAGCCTGCCCGGGGAGCTGTTTTTT. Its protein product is CAWSIGTSLPGELFF.

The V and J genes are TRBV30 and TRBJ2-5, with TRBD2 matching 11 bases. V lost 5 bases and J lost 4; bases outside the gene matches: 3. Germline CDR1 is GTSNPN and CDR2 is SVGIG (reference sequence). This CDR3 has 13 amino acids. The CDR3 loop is CAWALAGGETQYF. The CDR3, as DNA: TGTGCCTGGGCCCTAGCGGGAGGAGAGACCCAGTACTTC. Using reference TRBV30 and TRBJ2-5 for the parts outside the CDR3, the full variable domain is SQTIHQWPATLVQPVGSPLSLECTVEGTSNPNLYWYRQAAGRGLQLLFYSVGIGQISSEVPQNLSASRPQDRQFILSSKKLLLSDSGFYLCAWALAGGETQYFGPGTRLLVL.

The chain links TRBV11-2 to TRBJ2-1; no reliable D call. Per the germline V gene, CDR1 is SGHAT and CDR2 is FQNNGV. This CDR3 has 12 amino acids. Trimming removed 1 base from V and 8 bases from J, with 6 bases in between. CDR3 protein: CASSLGMDEQFF. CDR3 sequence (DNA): TGTGCCAGCAGCTTAGGGATGGATGAGCAGTTCTTC.

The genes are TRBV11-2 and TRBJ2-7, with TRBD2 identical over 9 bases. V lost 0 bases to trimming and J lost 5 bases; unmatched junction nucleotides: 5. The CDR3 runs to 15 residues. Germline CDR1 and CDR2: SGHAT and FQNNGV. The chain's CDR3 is CASSLDWASGNEQYF. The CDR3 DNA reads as TGTGCCAGCAGCTTAGATTGGGCTAGCGGGAACGAGCAGTACTTC.

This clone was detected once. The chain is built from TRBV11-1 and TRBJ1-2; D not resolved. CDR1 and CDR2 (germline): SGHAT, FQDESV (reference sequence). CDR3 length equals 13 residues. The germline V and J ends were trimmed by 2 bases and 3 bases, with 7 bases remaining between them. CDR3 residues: CASSLSGDYGYTF. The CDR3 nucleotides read TGTGCCAGCAGCTTAAGCGGAGACTATGGCTACACCTTC.

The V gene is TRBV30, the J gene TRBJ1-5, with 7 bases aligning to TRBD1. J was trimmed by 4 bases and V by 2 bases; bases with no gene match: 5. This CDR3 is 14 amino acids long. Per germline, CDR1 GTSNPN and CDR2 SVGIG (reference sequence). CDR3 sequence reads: CAWSHETGNQPQHF. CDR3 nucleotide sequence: TGTGCCTGGAGTCACGAGACAGGGAATCAGCCCCAGCATTTT.

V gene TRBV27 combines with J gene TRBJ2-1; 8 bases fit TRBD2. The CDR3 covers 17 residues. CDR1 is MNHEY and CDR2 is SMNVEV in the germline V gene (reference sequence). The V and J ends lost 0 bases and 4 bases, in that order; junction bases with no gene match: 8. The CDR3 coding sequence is TGTGCCAGCAGTTTATCAATAGGGACTAGGCTTTACAATGAGCAGTTCTTC. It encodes CASSLSIGTRLYNEQFF.

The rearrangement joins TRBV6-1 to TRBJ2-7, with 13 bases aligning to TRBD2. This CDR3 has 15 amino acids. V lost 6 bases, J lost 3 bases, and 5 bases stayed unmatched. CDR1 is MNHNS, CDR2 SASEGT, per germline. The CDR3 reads CASSPGTSGVYEQYF. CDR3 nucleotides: TGTGCCAGCAGCCCCGGGACTAGCGGGGTCTACGAGCAGTACTTC.

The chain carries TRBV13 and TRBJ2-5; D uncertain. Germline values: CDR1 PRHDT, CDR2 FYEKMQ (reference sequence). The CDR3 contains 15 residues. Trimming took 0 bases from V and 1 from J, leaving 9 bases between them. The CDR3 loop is CASSLGRGRQETQYF. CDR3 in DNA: TGTGCCAGCAGCTTAGGCCGTGGCCGCCAAGAGACCCAGTACTTC.

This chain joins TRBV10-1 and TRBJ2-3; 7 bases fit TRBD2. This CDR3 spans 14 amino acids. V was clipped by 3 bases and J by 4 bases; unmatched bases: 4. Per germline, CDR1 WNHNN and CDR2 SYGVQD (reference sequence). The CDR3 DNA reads TGCGCCAGCAGTGACAGCGGGACGGCAGATACGCAGTATTTT. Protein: CASSDSGTADTQYF.

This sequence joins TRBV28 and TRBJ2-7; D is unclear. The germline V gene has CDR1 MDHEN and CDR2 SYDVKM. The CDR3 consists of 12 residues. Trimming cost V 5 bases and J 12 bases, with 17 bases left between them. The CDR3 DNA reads TGTGCCAGCAGTCCCCTACGTGGGATCCGGTACTTC. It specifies CASSPLRGIRYF.

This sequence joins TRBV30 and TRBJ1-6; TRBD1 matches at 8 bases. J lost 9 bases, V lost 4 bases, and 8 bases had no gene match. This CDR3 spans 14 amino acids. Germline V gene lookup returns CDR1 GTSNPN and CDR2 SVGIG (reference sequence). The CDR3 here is CAWNPTGGASPLHF. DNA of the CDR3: TGTGCCTGGAATCCTACAGGGGGGGCTTCACCCCTCCACTTT.

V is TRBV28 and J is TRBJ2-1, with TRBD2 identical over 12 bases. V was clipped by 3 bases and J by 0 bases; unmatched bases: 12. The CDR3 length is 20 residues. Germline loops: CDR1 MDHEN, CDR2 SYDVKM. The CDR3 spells CASSLRGLAGSLSSYNEQFF. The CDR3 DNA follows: TGTGCCAGCAGTTTGCGGGGACTAGCGGGCTCTCTAAGCTCCTACAATGAGCAGTTCTTC.

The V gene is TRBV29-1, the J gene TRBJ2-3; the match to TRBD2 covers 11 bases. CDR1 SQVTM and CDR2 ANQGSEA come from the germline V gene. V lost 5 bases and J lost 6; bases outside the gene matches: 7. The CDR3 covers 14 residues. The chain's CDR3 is CSVFKLAGVDTQYF. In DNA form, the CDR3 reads TGCAGCGTTTTTAAACTAGCGGGGGTGGATACGCAGTATTTT.

Here the CDR3 DNA reads TGTGCCAGCAGTTTATCCGGGACTAGCGTCGAGCAGTACTTC. It is translated as CASSLSGTSVEQYF. The chain recombines TRBV27 with TRBJ2-7; 10 bases are a match to TRBD2. Losses at the gene ends were 0 bases for V and 6 bases for J; bases not matched to a gene: 2. The germline V gene has CDR1 MNHEY and CDR2 SMNVEV (reference sequence). CDR3 length: 14 amino acids.